Below, 3 T cell receptor beta chains from the same sample are listed, as sequenced in a study of blood T cell repertoires in COVID-19. Sequencing used immunoSEQ multiplex PCR; TCRdb keeps in-frame clones, though not all of them. The sample records approximately 200,000 clones, 70% to 90% being singletons. Sequencing input: PBMCs or T cells enriched from blood (not recorded which). These TCRs come from a man aged 25-45 years who had recovered from COVID-19.

This CDR3 reads CASSRLTGRITYEQYF. The CDR3 DNA is TGCGCCAGCAGTCGCCTGACAGGGCGTATAACCTACGAGCAGTACTTC. The chain has TRBV4-1 and TRBJ2-7, with 7 nucleotides matching TRBD1. This CDR3 has 16 amino acids. V dropped 6 bases and J dropped 2; count of bases not matched to a gene: 13. Looked up from germline, CDR1 is MGHRA and CDR2 is YSYEKL.

V is TRBV5-1 and J is TRBJ2-6; TRBD2 matches at 7 bases. The V and J ends lost 0 bases and 0 bases, in that order; junction bases with no gene match: 9. This CDR3 contains 19 residues. Per the germline V gene, CDR1 is SGHRS and CDR2 is YFSETQ. CDR3 amino acids: CASSLEGWGGSSGANVLTF. The CDR3 bases are TGCGCCAGCAGCTTGGAAGGGTGGGGCGGGAGCTCTGGGGCCAACGTCCTGACTTTC.

The V gene is TRBV28, the J gene TRBJ1-2, with TRBD1 as a possible D gene (5 bases). Germline assignment: CDR1 MDHEN and CDR2 SYDVKM. With 3 bases removed from V and 0 bases from J, the gap between germline ends came to 8 bases. The CDR3 loop spans 14 amino acids. CDR3 protein: CASSFSTANYGYTF. The CDR3 coding sequence is TGTGCCAGCAGTTTCTCGACAGCTAACTATGGCTACACCTTC.